This TCR beta chain derives from a study of cytomegalovirus exposure and HLA in healthy donors. Germline V gene sequence: CDR1 SGHAT, CDR2 FQDESV (reference sequence). This CDR3 is 16 amino acids long. General study findings and limits: TCR beta chain V- and J-gene trimming was linked, in a later analysis, to a missense variant in DCLRE1C.

13 Jbeta primers and 60 Vbeta primers were used for the PCR. Data came from immunoSEQ multiplex PCR; TCRdb stores just in-frame clones and leaves some out. The sample includes some 180,000 clones, about 83% seen only once; the top ten take approximately 1.7%. Comments on this clone: No antigen is known for it. At one of its ends the junction is not consistent with the germline gene, which may arise from a read error.

This TCR came from a man in his forties in good health and CMV-seropositive. The V gene is TRBV11-1, the J gene TRBJ2-4; 9 positions match TRBD2. The sequencing sample was made of PBMCs. The CDR3 DNA sequence: TGTGCCAGCAGCTACCCTAGCGGGGAGTCAAAAAACAGTCAGTACTTC. Residues: CASSYPSGESKNSQYF. Together with reference TRBV11-1 and TRBJ2-4, the CDR3 gives the full variable domain: EAEVAQSPRYKITEKSQAVAFWCDPISGHATLYWYRQILGQGPELLVQFQDESVVDDSQLPKDRFSAERLKGVDSTLKIQPAELGDSAMYLCASSYPSGESKNSQYFGAGTRLSVL.